The 15 T cell receptor beta chains listed next were all sequenced from one sample in a study of OX40 agonist ivuxolimab in advanced cancers. TCRdb keeps only in-frame clones here, not all; method: immunoSEQ multiplex PCR. The table has 35,000 to 45,000 clones, 74% seen once. Here the sequenced sample was CD4+ or CD8+ T cells sorted from blood, taken in a trial of the OX40 agonist ivuxolimab. These receptors originate from an adult with an advanced solid tumor such as melanoma, head and neck, liver or kidney cancer.

V is TRBV10-3 and J is TRBJ2-6, with D unresolved. V lost 8 bases and J 0 bases, leaving 5 bases between the germline ends. Germline V lookup: CDR1 ENHRY, CDR2 SYGVKD. This CDR3 is built from 13 residues. The CDR3 here is CAIWGSGANVLTF. CDR3 sequence (DNA): TGTGCCATCTGGGGCTCTGGGGCCAACGTCCTGACTTTC.

The CDR3 reads CASAGDRGRHAFF. CDR3 nucleotide sequence: TGTGCCAGCGCCGGGGACAGGGGGCGCCACGCTTTCTTT. This sequence joins TRBV11-2 and TRBJ1-1; 12 bases match TRBD1. The V and J ends lost 8 bases and 11 bases, in that order; junction bases with no gene match: 9. The CDR3 spans 13 residues. Germline V gene data show CDR1 as SGHAT and CDR2 as FQNNGV.

The gene calls are TRBV7-6 and TRBJ2-3; D ambiguous. Germline loops: CDR1 SGHVS, CDR2 FNYEAQ. The CDR3 is 14 residues long. With 1 base removed from V and 0 bases from J, the gap between germline ends came to 5 bases. CDR3 coding DNA: TGTGCCAGCAGCTTAGTCCCTAGCACAGATACGCAGTATTTT. It codes for CASSLVPSTDTQYF.

Here the CDR3 reads CASSSPGTVRNTIYF. For the CDR3, the DNA is TGTGCCAGCAGCTCCCCCGGGACGGTTCGAAACACCATATATTTT. The gene calls are TRBV7-9 and TRBJ1-3; possibly TRBD1 for D (5 bases). CDR1 is SEHNR, CDR2 FQNEAQ, per germline (reference sequence). Trimming removed 4 bases at V and 5 bases at J, with 15 bases between. The CDR3 sequence is 15 residues long.

The chain combines TRBV20-1 with TRBJ1-1, with 9 bases matching TRBD1. The V and J ends lost 8 bases and 5 bases, in that order; junction bases with no gene match: 3. The CDR3 has 11 amino acids. CDR1 is DFQATT and CDR2 is SNEGSKA in the germline V gene (reference sequence). The DNA of the CDR3 is TGCAGTTCGGACAGGGGAACTGAAGCTTTCTTT. Translation: CSSDRGTEAFF.

J is TRBJ1-1 and V is TRBV28; 10 positions agree with TRBD1. J was trimmed by 11 bases and V by 3 bases; bases with no gene match: 9. The CDR3 totals 14 residues. Germline V CDR1 and CDR2: MDHEN, SYDVKM. The CDR3: CASSFHDRGRMAFF. As DNA, the CDR3 is TGTGCCAGCAGTTTCCATGACAGGGGGCGCATGGCTTTCTTT. The complete variable domain, with remaining parts taken from reference TRBV28 and TRBJ1-1, reads DVKVTQSSRYLVKRTGEKVFLECVQDMDHENMFWYRQDPGLGLRLIYFSYDVKMKEKGDIPEGYSVSREKKERFSLILESASTNQTSMYLCASSFHDRGRMAFFGQGTRLTVV.

This clone qualifies as medium-sized. The chain has TRBV29-1 and TRBJ2-1; no clear D. Trimming stripped 4 bases from V and 9 bases from J, with 16 bases between. Germline CDR1 reads SQVTM; CDR2 reads ANQGSEA. This CDR3 spans 13 amino acids. The CDR3 DNA follows: TGCAGCGTTGGTTCTGGGGAAGATAGTGAGCAGTTCTTC. Translated: CSVGSGEDSEQFF.

This sequence joins TRBV12-5 and TRBJ1-1, with D tentatively TRBD1 (5 bases). CDR1 is LGHNT, CDR2 FRNRAP, per germline. The V gene lost 0 bases and the J gene lost 0 bases, with 11 bases spanning the gap. The CDR3 consists of 16 residues. In nucleotides, the CDR3 is TGTGCTAGTGGTTTGGTGACCGGGACGGTGAACACTGAAGCTTTCTTT. Protein product: CASGLVTGTVNTEAFF.

V is TRBV6-4 and J is TRBJ2-2, with 12 bases matching TRBD1. The CDR3 totals 18 residues. CDR1 and CDR2 from the germline V gene are MRHNA and SNTAGT. Unmatched junction bases numbered 12, after V lost 9 bases and J lost 1 base. The CDR3 spells CASARSGTGGRNTGELFF. CDR3 DNA: TGTGCCAGTGCGAGATCCGGGACAGGGGGCAGGAACACCGGGGAGCTGTTTTTT.

The rearrangement joins TRBV7-2 to TRBJ2-3; the D gene is possibly TRBD1 (5 bases). The germline V and J ends were trimmed by 5 bases and 7 bases, with 10 bases remaining between them. This CDR3 has 12 amino acids. CDR1 is SGHTA and CDR2 is FQGNSA in the germline V gene. DNA of the CDR3: TGTGCCAGCAGCCACCCAGGGAATACGCAGTATTTT. Amino acid sequence: CASSHPGNTQYF. Drawing the rest from reference TRBV7-2 and TRBJ2-3, the complete variable domain is GAGVSQSPSNKVTEKGKDVELRCDPISGHTALYWYRQSLGQGLEFLIYFQGNSAPDKSGLPSDRFSAERTGGSVSTLTIQRTQQEDSAVYLCASSHPGNTQYFGPGTRLTVL.

The J gene is TRBJ2-7, the V gene TRBV7-2; 10 bases fit TRBD1. This CDR3 comprises 14 residues. After removal of 4 bases from V and 6 bases from J, the junction contained 6 bases not matched to a gene. Germline loops: CDR1 SGHTA, CDR2 FQGNSA. For the CDR3, the DNA is TGTGCCAGCAGCTCCGGGACAGGGGTGTTCGAGCAGTACTTC. This gives the protein CASSSGTGVFEQYF.

The genes are TRBV11-2 and TRBJ2-2, with a tentative D call TRBD1 (6 bases). The germline V gene has CDR1 SGHAT and CDR2 FQNNGV. V was pared by 4 bases and J by 4 bases, with 13 bases between. The CDR3 loop spans 15 amino acids. CDR3 loop: CASSYTGHSTGELFF. Written as DNA, the CDR3 is TGTGCCAGCAGCTACACAGGGCACTCCACCGGGGAGCTGTTTTTT.

The chain couples TRBV6-7 to TRBJ2-5; 13 positions agree with TRBD2. The J call may be mistaken, given a closer DNA end match to TRBJ2-7. TRBV6-7 is known as an ORF, though its function is uncertain. CDR3 length: 16 residues. The CDR3 coding sequence is TGTGCCAGCAGTACTGGGACTAGCGGGGCCGGGTACGAGCAGTACTTC. This gives the protein CASSTGTSGAGYEQYF.

V gene TRBV5-6 combines with J gene TRBJ2-1; the D is unclear. Trimming pared 4 bases from V and 6 bases from J, leaving 11 bases between. The CDR3 has 13 residues. The germline V gene has CDR1 SGHDT and CDR2 YYEEEE. Here the CDR3 reads CASSSLRFNEQFF. The CDR3 DNA reads as TGTGCCAGCAGCAGCCTTAGGTTCAATGAGCAGTTCTTC.

The gene calls are TRBV10-2 and TRBJ2-1; 10 nucleotides agree with TRBD2. The CDR3 is 19 residues long. The junction had 9 bases not matched to a gene; V was cut back by 1 base and J by 0 bases. Germline V gene lookup returns CDR1 WSHSY and CDR2 SAAADI. The CDR3 spells CASSEFALAGAPSYNEQFF. CDR3 DNA: TGCGCCAGCAGTGAGTTCGCGCTAGCGGGGGCCCCCTCCTACAATGAGCAGTTCTTC.